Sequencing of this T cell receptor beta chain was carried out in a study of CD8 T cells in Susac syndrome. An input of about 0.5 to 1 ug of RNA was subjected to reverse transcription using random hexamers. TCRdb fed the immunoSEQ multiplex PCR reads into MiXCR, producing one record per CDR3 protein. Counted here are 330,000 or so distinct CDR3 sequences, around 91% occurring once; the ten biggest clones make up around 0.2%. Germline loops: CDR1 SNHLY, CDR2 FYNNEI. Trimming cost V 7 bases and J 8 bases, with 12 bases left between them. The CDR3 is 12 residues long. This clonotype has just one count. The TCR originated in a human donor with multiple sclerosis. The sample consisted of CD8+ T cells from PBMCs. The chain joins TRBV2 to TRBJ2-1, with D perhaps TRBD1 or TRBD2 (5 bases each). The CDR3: CASTSSGHEQFF. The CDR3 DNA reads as TGTGCCAGCACCTCCTCGGGGCATGAGCAGTTCTTC. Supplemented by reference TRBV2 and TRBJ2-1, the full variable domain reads EPEVTQTPSHQVTQMGQEVILRCVPISNHLYFYWYRQILGQKVEFLVSFYNNEISEKSEIFDDQFSVERPDGSNFTLKIRSTKLEDSAMYFCASTSSGHEQFFGPGTRLTVL.